The T cell receptor beta chain described here comes from a study of T-cell reconstitution after alpha-beta-depleted transplantation in children. The library targeted TCRbeta and was prepared with unique molecular identifiers. In TCRdb, the PCR reads were re-called with MiXCR into one record per CDR3 protein. The data hold over 200,000 distinct CDR3 sequences, with around 9.5% observed a single time. V was pared by 0 bases and J by 8 bases, with 14 bases between. The CDR3 sequence is 16 residues long. CDR1 SGHTA and CDR2 FQGNSA come from the germline V gene. This clonotype has more than one count but fewer than ten.

The sequence derives from a human donor who donated a stem cell graft to a child with acute lymphoblastic leukemia. The J gene is TRBJ1-6, the V gene TRBV7-2, with D possibly being TRBD1 (5 bases). The specimen comprised PBMCs from the stem cell graft donor, sampled from the stem cell graft. In nucleotides, the CDR3 is TGTGCCAGCAGCTTAGCGCCGGGACTCCCCCATTCACCCCTCCACTTT. Protein product: CASSLAPGLPHSPLHF.